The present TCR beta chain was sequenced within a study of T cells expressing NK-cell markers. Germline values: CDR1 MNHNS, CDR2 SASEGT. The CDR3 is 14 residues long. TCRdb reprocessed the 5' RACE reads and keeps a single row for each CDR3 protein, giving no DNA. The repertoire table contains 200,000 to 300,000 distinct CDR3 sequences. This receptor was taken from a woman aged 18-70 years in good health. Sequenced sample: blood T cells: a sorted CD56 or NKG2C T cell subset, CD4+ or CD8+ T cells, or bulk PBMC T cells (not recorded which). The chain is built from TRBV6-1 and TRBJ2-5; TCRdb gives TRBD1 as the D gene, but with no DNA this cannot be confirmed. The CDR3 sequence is CASSPTGVRETQYF.